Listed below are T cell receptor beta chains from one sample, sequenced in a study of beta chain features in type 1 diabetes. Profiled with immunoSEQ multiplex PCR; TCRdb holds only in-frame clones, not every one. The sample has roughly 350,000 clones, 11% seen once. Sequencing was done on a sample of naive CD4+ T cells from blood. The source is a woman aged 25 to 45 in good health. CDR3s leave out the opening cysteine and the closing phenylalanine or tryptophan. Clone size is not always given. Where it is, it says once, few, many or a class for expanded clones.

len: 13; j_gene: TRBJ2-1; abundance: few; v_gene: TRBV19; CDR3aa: ASSRGTGRNNEQF
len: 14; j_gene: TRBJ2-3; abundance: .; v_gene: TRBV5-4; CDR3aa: ASSLGSGTSTDTQY
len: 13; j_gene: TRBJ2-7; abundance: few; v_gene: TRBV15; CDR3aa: ARRSRAESSYEQY
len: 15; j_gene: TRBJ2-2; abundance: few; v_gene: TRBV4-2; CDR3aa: ASSQVEAGANTGELF
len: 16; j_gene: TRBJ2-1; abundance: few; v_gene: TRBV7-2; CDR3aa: ASSSNLAGEDSYNEQF
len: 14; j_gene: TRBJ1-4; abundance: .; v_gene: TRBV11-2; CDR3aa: ASSLTFGRTNEKLF
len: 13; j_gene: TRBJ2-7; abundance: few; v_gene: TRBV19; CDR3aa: ASSMVGTSSYEQY
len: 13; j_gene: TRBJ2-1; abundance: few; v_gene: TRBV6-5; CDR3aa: ASSTAASSYNEQF
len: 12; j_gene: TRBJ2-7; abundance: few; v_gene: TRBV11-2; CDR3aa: ASSLSGKGYEQY
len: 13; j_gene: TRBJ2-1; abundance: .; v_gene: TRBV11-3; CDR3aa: ASSWTSGTTTEQF
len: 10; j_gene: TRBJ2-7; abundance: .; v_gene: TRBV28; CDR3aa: ASGGSSYEQY
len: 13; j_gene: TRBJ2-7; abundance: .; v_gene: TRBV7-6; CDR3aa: ASSLARGRSYEQY
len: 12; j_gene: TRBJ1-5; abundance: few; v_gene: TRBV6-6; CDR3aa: ASSQRTGDQPQH
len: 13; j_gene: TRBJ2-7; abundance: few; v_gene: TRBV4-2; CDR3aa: ASSQAGDYSYEQY
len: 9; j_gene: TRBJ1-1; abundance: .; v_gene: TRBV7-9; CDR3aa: ASSLEAAAF
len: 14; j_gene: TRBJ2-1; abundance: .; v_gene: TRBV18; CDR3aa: ASSPPGTGNNNEQF
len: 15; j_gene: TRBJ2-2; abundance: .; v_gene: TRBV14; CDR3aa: ASSQGTSSLETGELF
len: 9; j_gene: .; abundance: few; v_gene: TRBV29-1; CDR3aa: SVEDTYEQY
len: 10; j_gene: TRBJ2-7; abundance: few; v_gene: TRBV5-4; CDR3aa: ASSRDSYEQY
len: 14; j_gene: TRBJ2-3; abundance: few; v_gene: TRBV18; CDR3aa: ASSEPGLARTDTQY
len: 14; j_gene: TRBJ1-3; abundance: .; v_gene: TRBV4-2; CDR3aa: ASSNTGTSSGNTIY
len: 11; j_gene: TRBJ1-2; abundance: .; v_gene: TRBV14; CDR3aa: ASSLRRGPGYT
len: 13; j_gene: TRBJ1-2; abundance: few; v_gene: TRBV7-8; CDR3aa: ASSLALQGANGYT
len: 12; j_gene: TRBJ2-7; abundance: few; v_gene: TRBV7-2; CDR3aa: ASSPRVTSYEQY
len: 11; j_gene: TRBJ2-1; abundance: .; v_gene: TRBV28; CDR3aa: ASSLSVIREQF
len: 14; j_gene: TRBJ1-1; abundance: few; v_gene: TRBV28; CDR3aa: ASSSGTGVGNTEAF
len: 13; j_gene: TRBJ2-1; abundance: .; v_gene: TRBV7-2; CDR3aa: ASSPDRGPNNEQF
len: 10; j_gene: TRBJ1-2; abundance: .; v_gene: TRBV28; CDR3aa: ASSLTGYGYT
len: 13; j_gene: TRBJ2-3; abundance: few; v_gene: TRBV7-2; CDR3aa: ASSLAGPNTDTQY
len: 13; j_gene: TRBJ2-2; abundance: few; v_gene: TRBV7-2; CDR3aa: ASSQRWGDTGELF
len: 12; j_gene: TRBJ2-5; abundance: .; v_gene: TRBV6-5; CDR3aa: ASSSGLLQETQY
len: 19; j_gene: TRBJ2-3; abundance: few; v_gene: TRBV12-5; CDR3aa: ASGLVRGANPARQSTDTQY
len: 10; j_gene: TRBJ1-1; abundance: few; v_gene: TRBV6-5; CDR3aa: ASNQGGTEAF
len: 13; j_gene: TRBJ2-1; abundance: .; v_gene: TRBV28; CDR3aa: ASSLSSASYNEQF
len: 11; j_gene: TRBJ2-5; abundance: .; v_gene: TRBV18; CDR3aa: ASSGSEQETQY
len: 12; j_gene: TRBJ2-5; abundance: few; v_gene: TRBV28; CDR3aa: ASSLLVQGETQY
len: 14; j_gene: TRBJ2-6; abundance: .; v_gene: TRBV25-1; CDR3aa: ASSDKGSAGANVLT
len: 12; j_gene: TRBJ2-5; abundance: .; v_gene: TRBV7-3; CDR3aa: ASSSGQEEETQY
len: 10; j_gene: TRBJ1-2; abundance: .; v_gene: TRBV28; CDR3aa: ASSLGTGGYT
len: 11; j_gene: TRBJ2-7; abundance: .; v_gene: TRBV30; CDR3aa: AWSVRQGGEQY
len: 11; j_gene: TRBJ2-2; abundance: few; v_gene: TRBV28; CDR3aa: ASSLTSRGELF
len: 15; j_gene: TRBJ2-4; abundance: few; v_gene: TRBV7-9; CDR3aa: ASSFFLAGVVGNIQY
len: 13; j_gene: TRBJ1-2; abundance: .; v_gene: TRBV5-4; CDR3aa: ASSLATGGPYGYT
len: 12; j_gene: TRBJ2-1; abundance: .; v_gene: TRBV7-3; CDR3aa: ASSVGLDYNEQF
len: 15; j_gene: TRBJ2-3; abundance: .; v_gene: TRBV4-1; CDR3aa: ASSQDYGTVITDTQY
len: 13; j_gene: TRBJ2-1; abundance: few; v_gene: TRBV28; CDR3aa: ASSFGTSTYNEQF
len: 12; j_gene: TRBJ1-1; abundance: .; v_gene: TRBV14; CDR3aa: ASSIRGATTEAF
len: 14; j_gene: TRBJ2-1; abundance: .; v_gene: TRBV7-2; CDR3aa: ASSSTSGRAYNEQF
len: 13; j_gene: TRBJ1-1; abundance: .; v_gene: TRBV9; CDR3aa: ASSGRGSLNTEAF
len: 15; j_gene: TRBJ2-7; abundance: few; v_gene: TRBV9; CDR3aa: ASSVGIGTSGGYEQY